The entry below describes one TCR beta chain. The data were obtained in a study of technical replicates of blood from a few donors. Produced via immunoSEQ multiplex PCR; TCRdb's table is partial and in-frame only. The data hold approximately 84,000 clones, with more than 95% observed a single time. CDR3 length: 16 residues. CDR1 and CDR2 from the germline V gene are MNHEY and SVGAGI. Trimming removed 2 bases from V and 2 bases from J; junction bases left unmatched: 4. This TCR was recovered from a human donor in good health. This chain uses TRBV6-5 with TRBJ2-1; 9 bases line up with TRBD1. The sample taken for sequencing was T cells isolated from PBMCs. The CDR3 DNA is TGTGCCAGCAGTTACGGGACAGGGCCCCCCTACAATGAGCAGTTCTTC. It translates to CASSYGTGPPYNEQFF.